Below, 24 T cell receptor beta chains from the same sample are listed, as sequenced in a study of shared clonotypes between healthy human individuals. The method was immunoSEQ multiplex PCR; TCRdb's version includes in-frame clones alone and lacks a portion of them. The sample comprises 2,100,000 or so clones, more than 90% of which are singletons, and over 0.1% rests with the top ten. What was sequenced was naive CD4+ T cells sorted from blood. Regarding subset: CD45RA+ positively selected. These TCRs come from a man aged 18-30 years in good health.

The chain joins TRBV4-1 to TRBJ2-7; weak D call: TRBD2 (6 bases). The CDR3 is made up of 14 amino acids. The V end was cut by 0 bases, the J end by 6 bases, with 12 bases between. Germline CDR1 and CDR2: MGHRA and YSYEKL. As DNA, the CDR3 is TGCGCCAGCAGCCAAGATGGAGGGTCTCGCGAGCAGTACTTC. Protein: CASSQDGGSREQYF.

This clone appeared a single time. The chain joins TRBV23-1 to TRBJ1-5; no firm D call. TRBV23-1 is sorted into the ORF group, with uncertain function. Trimming took off 2 bases at V and 0 bases at J, with 5 bases between the two ends. This CDR3 region has 14 residues. CDR3 protein: CASSQADSNQPQHF. Here the CDR3 DNA reads TGCGCCAGCAGTCAAGCCGATAGCAATCAGCCCCAGCATTTT.

The chain carries TRBV30 and TRBJ2-5; D gene unclear. The V and J ends lost 3 bases and 5 bases respectively, with 19 bases between them. The CDR3 length is 15 residues. The germline gives CDR1 GTSNPN, CDR2 SVGIG (reference sequence). CDR3 in amino acids: CAWRATSPSRETQYF. In DNA, the CDR3 is TGTGCCTGGAGGGCGACATCCCCCAGTAGGGAGACCCAGTACTTC.

The chain uses TRBV13 and TRBJ2-5; D possibly corresponds to TRBD1 (5 bases). CDR1 PRHDT and CDR2 FYEKMQ come from the germline V gene (reference sequence). The CDR3 sequence is 15 residues long. V shed 4 bases and J shed 2 bases, with 14 bases lying between them. The CDR3 DNA reads TGTGCCAGCAGCTCCCAGGGAAGATCTCAAGAGACCCAGTACTTC. This sequence encodes CASSSQGRSQETQYF.

This rearrangement joins TRBV9 to TRBJ2-5; no firm D call. With 3 bases removed from V and 4 bases from J, the gap between germline ends came to 10 bases. This CDR3 region has 13 residues. From germline, CDR1 is SGDLS and CDR2 YYNGEE. The CDR3 is CASSGSGVETQYF. The CDR3 DNA sequence: TGTGCCAGCAGCGGGAGTGGAGTAGAGACCCAGTACTTC. Complete variable domain (other parts from reference TRBV9 and TRBJ2-5): DSGVTQTPKHLITATGQRVTLRCSPRSGDLSVYWYQQSLDQGLQFLIQYYNGEERAKGNILERFSAQQFPDLHSELNLSSLELGDSALYFCASSGSGVETQYFGPGTRLLVL.

The rearrangement joins TRBV7-2 to TRBJ1-2; TRBD1 agrees at 7 bases. J lost 5 bases, V lost 5 bases, and 8 bases had no gene match. The germline gives CDR1 SGHTA, CDR2 FQGNSA. The CDR3 runs 14 residues. This CDR3 is CASSGATGDYGYTF. Written as DNA, the CDR3 is TGTGCCAGCAGCGGAGCTACAGGGGATTATGGCTACACCTTC.

V is TRBV6-5 and J is TRBJ1-5; D is unclear. CDR1 and CDR2 from the germline V gene are MNHEY and SVGAGI. V gave up 6 bases and J gave up 8 bases, with 14 bases separating them. The CDR3 has 13 residues. Here the CDR3 reads CASSLLVHEPQHF. CDR3 DNA sequence: TGTGCCAGCAGCCTACTCGTACACGAGCCCCAGCATTTT.

This chain uses TRBV2 with TRBJ2-5; D might be TRBD1 or TRBD2, each matching 6 bases. CDR3 length: 15 amino acids. Germline loops: CDR1 SNHLY, CDR2 FYNNEI. The germline V and J ends were trimmed by 0 bases and 4 bases, with 12 bases remaining between them. CDR3 nucleotide sequence: TGTGCCAGCAGTGAAGCTGTGGGGGGCGGAGAGACCCAGTACTTC. Protein: CASSEAVGGGETQYF.

This clone was recorded only once. This CDR3 is also generated by other DNA sequences in the sample. The chain uses TRBV6-5 and TRBJ2-7, with TRBD1 identical over 10 bases. CDR3 length equals 15 residues. Germline V gives CDR1 MNHEY, CDR2 SVGAGI. After removal of 2 bases from V and 1 base from J, the junction contained 2 bases not matched to a gene. CDR3 coding DNA: TGTGCCAGCAGTTACGCGGGACAGGGGTCCTACGAGCAGTACTTC. Translation: CASSYAGQGSYEQYF.

The chain links TRBV5-3 to TRBJ1-6; D not certain. TRBV5-3 qualifies as an ORF whose function is uncertain. The CDR3 consists of 13 residues. With 2 bases removed from V and 5 bases from J, the gap between germline ends came to 5 bases. CDR3 amino acids: CARSFSHNSPLHF. DNA of the CDR3: TGTGCCAGAAGCTTCTCACATAATTCACCCCTCCACTTT.

V and J are TRBV5-1 and TRBJ2-3; TRBD1 might be the D (6 bases). With 2 bases removed from V and 2 bases from J, the gap between germline ends came to 15 bases. The CDR3 is 16 amino acids. Germline values: CDR1 SGHRS, CDR2 YFSETQ. The CDR3 nucleotides are TGCGCCAGCAGCTTCTCCACAGGGAACCCCACAGATACGCAGTATTTT. Translating it yields CASSFSTGNPTDTQYF.

The rearrangement uses TRBV6-6 and TRBJ1-1; the match to TRBD1 covers 11 bases. The germline CDR1 and CDR2 sequences are MNHNY and SVGAGI (reference sequence). V trimming: 2 bases; J trimming: 4 bases; junction bases outside the gene matches: 6. This CDR3 is built from 16 residues. In nucleotides, the CDR3 is TGTGCCAGCAGTTACGCCCCGGGACAGGGGGTCACTGAAGCTTTCTTT. This codes for CASSYAPGQGVTEAFF.

J is TRBJ2-2 and V is TRBV5-1; weak D call: TRBD1 (5 bases). The CDR3 sequence is 15 residues long. Trimming removed 4 bases from V and 7 bases from J, with 17 bases in between. CDR1 and CDR2 (germline): SGHRS, YFSETQ. The chain's CDR3 is CASSAQVSGVGELFF. CDR3 DNA sequence: TGCGCCAGCAGCGCACAGGTTTCTGGTGTCGGGGAGCTGTTTTTT.

J is TRBJ2-5 and V is TRBV6-1; the match to TRBD1 covers 10 bases. Looked up from germline, CDR1 is MNHNS and CDR2 is SASEGT. This CDR3 comprises 18 residues. V was pared by 2 bases and J by 7 bases, with 16 bases of the junction left unmatched. CDR3 protein: CASSEPGQGTFKKGTQYF. The CDR3 DNA sequence: TGTGCCAGCAGTGAACCGGGACAGGGGACTTTCAAGAAGGGGACCCAGTACTTC.

This chain uses TRBV18 with TRBJ2-2; no clear D gene. Germline loops: CDR1 KGHSH, CDR2 LQKENI. CDR3 length: 14 residues. The V end lost 3 bases, the J end lost 6 bases, and 11 bases lay between the germline ends. DNA for the CDR3: TGTGCCAGCTCACCGCCCCCAGGTCCCGGGGAGCTGTTTTTT. Translated, it gives CASSPPPGPGELFF.

The rearrangement links TRBV6-1 to TRBJ1-2; D remains unclear. Trimming removed 5 bases at V and 3 bases at J, with 4 bases between. Germline V CDR1 and CDR2: MNHNS, SASEGT. The CDR3 is 11 residues long. The CDR3 coding sequence is TGTGCCAGCAGTCTATACTATGGCTACACCTTC. It yields the protein CASSLYYGYTF.

V usage is TRBV9 and J usage is TRBJ2-5; TRBD2 might be the D (6 bases). The CDR3 length is 16 residues. V gave up 1 base and J gave up 3 bases, with 16 bases separating them. The germline V gene has CDR1 SGDLS and CDR2 YYNGEE. The CDR3 bases are TGTGCCAGCAGCGTATCTGGGGTAGCGGCTGAAGAGACCCAGTACTTC. It codes for CASSVSGVAAEETQYF.

The V and J genes are TRBV2 and TRBJ2-3; 7 nucleotides line up with TRBD2. This CDR3 is built from 14 residues. The ends lost 4 bases at V and 4 bases at J; junction bases unmatched: 5. The germline gives CDR1 SNHLY, CDR2 FYNNEI. The CDR3 nucleotides are TGTGCCAGCAGTGCGACTAGCTTCTCAGATACGCAGTATTTT. This gives the protein CASSATSFSDTQYF. Together with reference TRBV2 and TRBJ2-3, the CDR3 gives the full variable domain: EPEVTQTPSHQVTQMGQEVILRCVPISNHLYFYWYRQILGQKVEFLVSFYNNEISEKSEIFDDQFSVERPDGSNFTLKIRSTKLEDSAMYFCASSATSFSDTQYFGPGTRLTVL.

As regards this clone: This sample includes further DNA sequences coding for the same CDR3. This chain connects TRBV19 to TRBJ1-5, with no clear D. This CDR3 contains 13 residues. Germline CDR1 and CDR2: LNHDA and SQIVND (reference sequence). V was cut by 5 bases and J by 0 bases, with 5 bases left in between. CDR3 nucleotides: TGTGCCAGTAGTTCGTCTAGCAATCAGCCCCAGCATTTT. Its protein is CASSSSSNQPQHF.

As concerns this clone: The same CDR3 is also encoded by other DNA sequences in this sample. The J gene is TRBJ2-3, the V gene TRBV5-1, with 9 bases matching TRBD1. Per germline, CDR1 SGHRS and CDR2 YFSETQ. V dropped 5 bases and J dropped 3; count of bases not matched to a gene: 4. The CDR3 is 14 amino acids. CDR3 sequence (DNA): TGCGCCAGCAGTTCCGGGACAGGGACAGATACGCAGTATTTT. This translates into CASSSGTGTDTQYF.

This clone was observed a single time. The J gene is TRBJ2-2, the V gene TRBV10-3, with D tentatively TRBD2 (6 bases). CDR3 length equals 15 residues. Between the trimmed V and J ends, which lost 2 bases and 3 bases, there was a span of 10 bases. From germline, CDR1 is ENHRY and CDR2 SYGVKD. As DNA, the CDR3 is TGTGCCATCAGTGAGGGGGGGAGCGACACCGGGGAGCTGTTTTTT. Encoded protein: CAISEGGSDTGELFF.

The gene calls are TRBV2 and TRBJ2-7; TRBD1 matches at 9 bases. Trimming at V came to 4 bases and at J to 5 bases, leaving 3 bases not matched to a gene. CDR3 length: 13 amino acids. CDR1 is SNHLY and CDR2 is FYNNEI in the germline V gene. The CDR3 loop is CASSGDRVNEQYF. As DNA, the CDR3 is TGTGCCAGCAGTGGGGACAGGGTAAACGAGCAGTACTTC. Complete variable domain (other parts from reference TRBV2 and TRBJ2-7): EPEVTQTPSHQVTQMGQEVILRCVPISNHLYFYWYRQILGQKVEFLVSFYNNEISEKSEIFDDQFSVERPDGSNFTLKIRSTKLEDSAMYFCASSGDRVNEQYFGPGTRLTVT.

The V and J genes are TRBV15 and TRBJ2-2, with D uncertain. The CDR3 has 17 residues. The ends were cut back, 0 bases at V and 1 base at J, with 12 bases in the middle. Germline CDR1 reads LNHNV; CDR2 reads YYDKDF (reference sequence). The CDR3 DNA sequence: TGTGCCACCAGCAGAGATCCACAAGCCGGGAACACCGGGGAGCTGTTTTTT. Its protein product is CATSRDPQAGNTGELFF.

V is TRBV9 and J is TRBJ2-1; D gene unclear. This CDR3 has 17 residues. The germline CDR1 and CDR2 sequences are SGDLS and YYNGEE. V was shortened by 2 bases and J by 0 bases, with 15 bases between the two germline ends. CDR3 nucleotides: TGTGCCAGCAGCGTCCGACGGAGTTTAAGCTCCTACAATGAGCAGTTCTTC. Its protein product is CASSVRRSLSSYNEQFF.